Listed here is a single T cell receptor beta chain. As it was prepared, the TCRbeta library received unique molecular identifiers. Via MiXCR, TCRdb re-called the PCR reads, giving one row per CDR3 protein. The sample has about 540,000 distinct CDR3 sequences; 15% to 20% are singletons. The data derive from a study of T-cell reconstitution after alpha-beta-depleted transplantation in children. The CDR3 covers 14 residues. Trimming at V came to 4 bases and at J to 6 bases, leaving 8 bases not matched to a gene. Germline CDR1 reads LGHDT; CDR2 reads YNNKEL (reference sequence). Sample: PBMCs from the stem cell graft donor, taken from the stem cell graft. The receptor's source is a human donor who donated a stem cell graft to a child with acute lymphoblastic leukemia. This chain links TRBV3-1 with TRBJ2-7, with TRBD1 matching over 8 bases. In nucleotides, the CDR3 is TGTGCCAGCAGCCGACCCACCGGGACAGGCGAGCAGTACTTC. It translates to CASSRPTGTGEQYF.